This T cell receptor (beta chain) was profiled in a study of T cell changes during pregnancy in multiple sclerosis. The germline V gene has CDR1 SGHVS and CDR2 FNYEAQ. There are 15 residues in the CDR3. Trimming left V 1 base short and J 4 bases short, with 10 bases between. Assay: immunoSEQ multiplex PCR; the TCRdb copy retains only in-frame clones and omits some. The profile shows 30,000 to 35,000 clones, roughly nine tenths of them singletons. This rearrangement joins TRBV7-6 to TRBJ2-2; D is undetermined. This clonotype was sampled from a female donor with multiple sclerosis, enrolled in a pregnancy study. The sequences come from CD8+ T cells from peripheral blood mononuclear cells, collected after pregnancy. CDR3 loop: CASSLDSGGTGELFF. The CDR3 DNA reads as TGTGCCAGCAGCTTAGATTCCGGCGGCACCGGGGAGCTGTTTTTT.